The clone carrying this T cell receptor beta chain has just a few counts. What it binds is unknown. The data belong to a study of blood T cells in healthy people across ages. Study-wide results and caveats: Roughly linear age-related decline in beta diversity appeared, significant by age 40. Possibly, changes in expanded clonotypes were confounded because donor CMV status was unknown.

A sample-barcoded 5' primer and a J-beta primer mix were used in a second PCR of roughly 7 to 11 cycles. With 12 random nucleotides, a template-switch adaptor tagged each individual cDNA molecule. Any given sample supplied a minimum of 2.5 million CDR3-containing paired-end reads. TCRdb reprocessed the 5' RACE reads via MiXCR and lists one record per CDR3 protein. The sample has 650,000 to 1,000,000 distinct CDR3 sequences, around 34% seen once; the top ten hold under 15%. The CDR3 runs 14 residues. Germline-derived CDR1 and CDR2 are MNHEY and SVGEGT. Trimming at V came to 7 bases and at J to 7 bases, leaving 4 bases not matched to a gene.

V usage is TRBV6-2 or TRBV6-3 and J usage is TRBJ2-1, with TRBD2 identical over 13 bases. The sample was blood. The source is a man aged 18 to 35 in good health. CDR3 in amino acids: CASKTSGGANEQFF. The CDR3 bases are TGTGCCAGCAAAACTAGCGGGGGGGCGAATGAGCAGTTCTTC.